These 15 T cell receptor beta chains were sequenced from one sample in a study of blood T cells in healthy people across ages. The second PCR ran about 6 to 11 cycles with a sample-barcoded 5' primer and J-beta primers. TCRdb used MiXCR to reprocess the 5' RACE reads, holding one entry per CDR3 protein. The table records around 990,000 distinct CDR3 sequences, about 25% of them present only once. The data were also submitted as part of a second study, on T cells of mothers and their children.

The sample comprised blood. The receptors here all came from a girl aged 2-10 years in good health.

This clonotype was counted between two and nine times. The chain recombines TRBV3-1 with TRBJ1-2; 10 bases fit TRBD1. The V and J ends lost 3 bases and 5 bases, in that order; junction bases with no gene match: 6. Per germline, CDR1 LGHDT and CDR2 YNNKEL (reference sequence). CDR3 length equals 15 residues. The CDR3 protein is CASSHAGTGEYGYTF. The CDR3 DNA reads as TGTGCCAGCAGCCACGCCGGGACAGGGGAGTATGGCTACACCTTC.

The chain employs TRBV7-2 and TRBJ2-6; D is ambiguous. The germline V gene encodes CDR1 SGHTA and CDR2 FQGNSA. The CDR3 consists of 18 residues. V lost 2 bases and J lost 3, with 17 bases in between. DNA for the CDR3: TGTGCCAGCAGCTTATCAGGACCCCTGAAGGATGGGGCCAACGTCCTGACTTTC. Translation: CASSLSGPLKDGANVLTF.

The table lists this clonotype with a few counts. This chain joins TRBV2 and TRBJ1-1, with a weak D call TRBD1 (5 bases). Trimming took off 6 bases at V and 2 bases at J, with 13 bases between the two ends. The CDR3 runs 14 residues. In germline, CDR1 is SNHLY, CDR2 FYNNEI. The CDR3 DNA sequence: TGTGCCAGCAGCCGGGACGGCGAAAACACTGAAGCTTTCTTT. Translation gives CASSRDGENTEAFF.

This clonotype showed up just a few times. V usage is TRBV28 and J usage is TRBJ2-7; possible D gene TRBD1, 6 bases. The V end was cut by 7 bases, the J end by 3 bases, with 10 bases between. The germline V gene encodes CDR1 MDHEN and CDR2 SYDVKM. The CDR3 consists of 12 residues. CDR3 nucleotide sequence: TGTGCCAGCACAGGGGTCGACTACGAGCAGTACTTC. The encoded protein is CASTGVDYEQYF.

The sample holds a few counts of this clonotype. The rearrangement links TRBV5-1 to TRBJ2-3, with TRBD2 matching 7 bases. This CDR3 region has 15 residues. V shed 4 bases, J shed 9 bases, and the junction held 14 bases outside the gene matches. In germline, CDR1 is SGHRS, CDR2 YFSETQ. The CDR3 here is CASSPGTTVAGTQYF. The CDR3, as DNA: TGCGCCAGCAGCCCCGGGACTACGGTCGCTGGCACGCAGTATTTT.

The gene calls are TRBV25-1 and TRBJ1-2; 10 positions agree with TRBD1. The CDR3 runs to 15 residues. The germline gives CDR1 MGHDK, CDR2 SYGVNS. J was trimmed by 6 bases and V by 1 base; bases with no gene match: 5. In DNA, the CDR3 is TGTGCCAGCAGTGAATCCCGGACAGGGGGTGATGGCTACACCTTC. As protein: CASSESRTGGDGYTF.

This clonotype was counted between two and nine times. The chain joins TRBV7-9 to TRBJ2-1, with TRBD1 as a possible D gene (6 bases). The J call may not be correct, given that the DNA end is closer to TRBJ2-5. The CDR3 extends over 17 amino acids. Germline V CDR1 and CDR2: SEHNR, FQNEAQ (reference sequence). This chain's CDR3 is CASSYPQGLAERETQYF. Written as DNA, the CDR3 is TGTGCCAGCAGCTACCCACAGGGTTTGGCCGAAAGGGAGACCCAGTACTTC.

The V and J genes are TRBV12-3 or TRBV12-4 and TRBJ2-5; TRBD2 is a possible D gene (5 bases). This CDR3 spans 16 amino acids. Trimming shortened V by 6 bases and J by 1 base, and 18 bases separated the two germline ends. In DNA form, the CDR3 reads TGTGCCAGCAGCGGAGGTAGGACGGAAAGCCAAGAGACCCAGTACTTC. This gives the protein CASSGGRTESQETQYF.

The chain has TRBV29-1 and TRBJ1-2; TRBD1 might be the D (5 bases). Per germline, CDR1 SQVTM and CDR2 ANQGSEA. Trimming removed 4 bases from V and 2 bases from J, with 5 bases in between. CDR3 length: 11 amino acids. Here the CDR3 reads CSVGQNYGYTF. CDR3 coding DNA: TGCAGCGTTGGACAGAACTATGGCTACACCTTC.

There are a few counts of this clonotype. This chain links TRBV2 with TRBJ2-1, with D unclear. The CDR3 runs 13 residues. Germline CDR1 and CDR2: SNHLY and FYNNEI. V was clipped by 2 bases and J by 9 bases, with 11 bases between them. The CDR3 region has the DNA TGTGCCAGCAGTGAAATTCGAGGTTTTGAGCAGTTCTTC. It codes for CASSEIRGFEQFF.

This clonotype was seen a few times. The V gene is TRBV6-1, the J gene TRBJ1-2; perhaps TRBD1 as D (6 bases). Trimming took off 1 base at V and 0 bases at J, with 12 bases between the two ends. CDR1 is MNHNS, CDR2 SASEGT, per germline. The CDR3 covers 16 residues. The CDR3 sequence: CASSEVEDSPNYGYTF. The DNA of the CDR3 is TGTGCCAGCAGTGAAGTGGAGGACAGCCCTAACTATGGCTACACCTTC.

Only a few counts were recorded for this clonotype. The CDR3 DNA reads TGTGCCAGCAGTGCCCAGGTTACCTACGAGCAGTACTTC. Its translation: CASSAQVTYEQYF. The V call is TRBV2, the J call TRBJ2-7; D is unclear. Germline V gene sequence: CDR1 SNHLY, CDR2 FYNNEI. CDR3 length equals 13 residues. The ends were cut back, 4 bases at V and 2 bases at J, with 9 bases in the middle.

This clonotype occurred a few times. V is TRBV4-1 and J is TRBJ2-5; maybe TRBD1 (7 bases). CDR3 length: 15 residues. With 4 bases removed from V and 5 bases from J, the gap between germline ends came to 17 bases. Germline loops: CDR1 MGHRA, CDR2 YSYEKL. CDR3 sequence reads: CASSPGTAGGETQYF. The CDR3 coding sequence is TGCGCCAGCAGCCCAGGGACAGCGGGCGGGGAGACCCAGTACTTC.

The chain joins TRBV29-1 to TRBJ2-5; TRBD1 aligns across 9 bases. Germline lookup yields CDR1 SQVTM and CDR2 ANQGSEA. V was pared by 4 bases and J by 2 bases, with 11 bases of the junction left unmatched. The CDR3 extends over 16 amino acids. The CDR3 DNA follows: TGCAGCGTTGTGGGTCCGGACAGGGGACCGCAAGAGACCCAGTACTTC. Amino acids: CSVVGPDRGPQETQYF. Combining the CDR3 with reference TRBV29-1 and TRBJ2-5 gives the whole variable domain SAVISQKPSRDICQRGTSLTIQCQVDSQVTMMFWYRQQPGQSLTLIATANQGSEATYESGFVIDKFPISRPNLTFSTLTVSNMSPEDSSIYLCSVVGPDRGPQETQYFGPGTRLLVL.

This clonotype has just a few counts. The CDR3 loop is CASSPSGQGPVEAFF. The CDR3 DNA is TGTGCCAGCTCACCATCGGGACAGGGTCCCGTTGAGGCTTTCTTT. V and J are TRBV18 and TRBJ1-1; 9 bases are a match to TRBD1. V lost 2 bases, J lost 11 bases, and 12 bases stayed unmatched. The CDR3 covers 15 residues. CDR1 and CDR2 (germline): KGHSH, LQKENI.